Listed below are T cell receptor beta chains from one sample, sequenced in a study of naive and memory T cell subsets. One entry per CDR3 protein results from TCRdb running MiXCR on the UMI-ligation and nested PCR reads. The table lists 14,000 or so distinct CDR3 sequences, less than 5.5% of them singletons. Sequenced here: skin, sampled from a tuberculin skin test site. The receptor set was obtained from an adult in good health. Each CDR3 is given with its conserved first and last residue. The D gene is left open where the match is weak. Where a row states a size, it is once, few, many or the class of an expanded clone; other rows omit it.

TRBJ1-1,TRBV28,17,TRBD1,many,TGTGCCAGCACCTCAGCCGGGACAGGGAGGTTGAACACTGAAGCTTTCTTT,CASTSAGTGRLNTEAFF
TRBJ2-3,TRBV28,15,-,many,TGTGCCAGCCAAGCTCCAGGGCGAGGACCAGATACGCAGTATTTT,CASQAPGRGPDTQYF
TRBJ2-5,TRBV20-1,14,-,many,TGCAGTGCTAGCCCGCCGGGCAGGGAAGAGACCCAGTACTTC,CSASPPGREETQYF
TRBJ1-5,TRBV20-1,14,-,-,TGCAGTGCTAGGGTTCCGGGTGACTATCAGCCCCAGCATTTT,CSARVPGDYQPQHF
TRBJ2-1,TRBV20-1,15,TRBD2,medium-sized,TGCAGTGCTAGAGACGGGACTAGGATCGGCAATGAGCAGTTCTTC,CSARDGTRIGNEQFF
TRBJ2-7,TRBV28,12,-,many,TGTGCCAGCAGTTCTCTCGGAGTCGAGCAGTACTTC,CASSSLGVEQYF
TRBJ1-1,TRBV6-6,14,-,many,TGTGCCAGCAGATTGGCGGGGGCGAACACTGAAGCTTTCTTT,CASRLAGANTEAFF
TRBJ1-6,TRBV18,16,-,many,TGTGCCAGCTCACCCTCTTTTGACAGCTTGGGATCACCCCTCCACTTT,CASSPSFDSLGSPLHF
TRBJ2-3,TRBV6-1,15,TRBD2,many,TGTGCCAGCAGTGAAGGTAGCGGGGCCTGGAGTACGCAGTATTTT,CASSEGSGAWSTQYF
TRBJ1-2,TRBV29-1,14,-,few,TGCAGCGTGAATCCCTCCAGGGCCGGCTATGGCTACACCTTC,CSVNPSRAGYGYTF
TRBJ2-7,TRBV7-2,15,-,many,TGTGCCAGCAGCTTAGATTCTACAAGCTCCTACGAGCAGTACTTC,CASSLDSTSSYEQYF
TRBJ2-1,TRBV29-1,11,-,many,TGCAGCGTTGAAATGGGGTTTGAGCAGTTCTTC,CSVEMGFEQFF
TRBJ2-3,TRBV21-1,14,-,many,TGTGCCAGCAGCAAATTTCGCCTCGGGGATACGCAGTATTTT,CASSKFRLGDTQYF
TRBJ1-2,TRBV13,15,TRBD1,many,TGTGCCAGCAGCATTCATAGGCTGACAGGGGATGGCTACACCTTC,CASSIHRLTGDGYTF
TRBJ1-1,TRBV6-5,15,TRBD1,many,TGTGCCAGCAGTTACACTACAGGGGAGGACACTGAAGCTTTCTTT,CASSYTTGEDTEAFF
TRBJ1-2,TRBV4-2,13,TRBD1,many,TGTGCCAGCAGTCAGACAGGGTTCTATGGCTACACCTTC,CASSQTGFYGYTF
TRBJ2-3,TRBV20-1,14,TRBD2,large,TGCAGTGCTACGGGACTAGCGGGTGCAGATACGCAGTATTTT,CSATGLAGADTQYF
TRBJ2-7,TRBV28,11,-,many,TGTGCCAGCAGTTGTTCGCGCGAGCAGTACTTC,CASSCSREQYF
TRBJ1-6,TRBV7-2,13,-,many,TGTGCCAGCAGCTTCGATACCAATTCACCCCTCCACTTT,CASSFDTNSPLHF
TRBJ1-2,TRBV10-3,14,-,many,TGTGCCATCAGTGGAGGAGGGACCGGGTATGGCTACACCTTC,CAISGGGTGYGYTF
TRBJ1-2,TRBV7-3,13,-,few,TGTGCCAGCAGCCCAGTCGACGGGCATGGCTACACCTTC,CASSPVDGHGYTF
TRBJ2-3,TRBV20-1,15,TRBD2,many,TGCAGTGCGGTAGCGGGGGCGACTAGCACAGATACGCAGTATTTT,CSAVAGATSTDTQYF
TRBJ2-3,TRBV11-2,17,TRBD2,many,TGTGCCAGCAGCTTCGATGGACTAGCGGGGGATACAGATACGCAGTATTTT,CASSFDGLAGDTDTQYF
TRBJ2-1,TRBV7-2,17,TRBD2,many,TGTGCCAGCAGCGGGCGGTTTTTAGCGGGGGGCGAAAATGAGCAGTTCTTC,CASSGRFLAGGENEQFF
TRBJ2-3,TRBV7-9,13,-,many,TGTGCCAGCAGCTTAGAGGTCCCAGATACGCAGTATTTT,CASSLEVPDTQYF
TRBJ2-3,TRBV6-2/TRBV6-3,13,-,medium-sized,TGTGCCAGCAGAATCTGGAAAGAGGATACGCAGTATTTT,CASRIWKEDTQYF
TRBJ1-5,TRBV7-9,13,-,-,TGTGCCAGCAGCCTACGGGACAATCAGCCCCAGCATTTT,CASSLRDNQPQHF
TRBJ1-1,TRBV12-3/TRBV12-4,11,-,-,TGTGCCAGCAGCCGTGGAGCTGAAGCTTTCTTT,CASSRGAEAFF
TRBJ2-7,TRBV5-1,14,TRBD1,many,TGCGCCAGCAGCCCCGGGACAGGGCATCAGAAGCAGTACTTC,CASSPGTGHQKQYF
TRBJ2-3,TRBV6-2/TRBV6-3,13,-,many,TGTGCCACCGGGGATGGAAACACAGATACGCAGTATTTT,CATGDGNTDTQYF
TRBJ1-2,TRBV15,16,-,many,TGTGCCACCAGCAGAGATAGGGGGTCTTCTAACTATGGCTACACCTTC,CATSRDRGSSNYGYTF
TRBJ1-4,TRBV4-2,12,-,medium-sized,TGTGCCAGCAGCCAGGGGGATGAAAAACTGTTTTTT,CASSQGDEKLFF
TRBJ2-2,TRBV6-1,15,-,many,TGTGCCAGCAGTGGAGCCTCCTACAGCACCGGGGAGCTGTTTTTT,CASSGASYSTGELFF
TRBJ2-5,TRBV4-3,17,TRBD2,many,TGCGCCAGCAGCCAAGATAGGATAGCGGGGGGGCAAGAGACCCAGTACTTC,CASSQDRIAGGQETQYF
TRBJ2-1,TRBV13,14,TRBD2,many,TGTGCCAGCAGTCATTCTGGCGGGAGTGTTGAGCAGTTCTTC,CASSHSGGSVEQFF
TRBJ2-5,TRBV20-1,14,TRBD2,many,TGCAGTGCTAGTCCTGGACTAGCGGGAGAGACCCAGTACTTC,CSASPGLAGETQYF
TRBJ2-5,TRBV4-1,14,-,many,TGCGCCAGCAGCCAAGTTAATACGGAAGAGACCCAGTACTTC,CASSQVNTEETQYF
TRBJ2-5,TRBV20-1,14,TRBD2,medium-sized,TGCAGTGCTAGAGACCCAGCGGGGCAAGAGACCCAGTACTTC,CSARDPAGQETQYF
TRBJ2-7,TRBV20-1,14,-,medium-sized,TGCAGTGGGCTAGAAGGTGGTCCTCAGGACGAGCAGTACTTC,CSGLEGGPQDEQYF